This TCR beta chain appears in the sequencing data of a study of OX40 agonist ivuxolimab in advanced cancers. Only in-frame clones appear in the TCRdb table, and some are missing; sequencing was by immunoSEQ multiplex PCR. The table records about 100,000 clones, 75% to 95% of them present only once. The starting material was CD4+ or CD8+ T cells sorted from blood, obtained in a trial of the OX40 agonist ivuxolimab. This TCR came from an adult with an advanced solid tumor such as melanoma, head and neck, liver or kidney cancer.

In DNA form, the CDR3 reads TGCGCCAGCAGCTTTCTAGGACTAGCGGGAGTACCCTCCTACAATGAGCAGTTCTTC. Encoded protein: CASSFLGLAGVPSYNEQFF. The gene calls are TRBV5-1 and TRBJ2-1; 13 bases agree with TRBD2. The CDR3 has 19 residues. V was clipped by 2 bases and J by 0 bases; unmatched bases: 8. Germline lookup yields CDR1 SGHRS and CDR2 YFSETQ.